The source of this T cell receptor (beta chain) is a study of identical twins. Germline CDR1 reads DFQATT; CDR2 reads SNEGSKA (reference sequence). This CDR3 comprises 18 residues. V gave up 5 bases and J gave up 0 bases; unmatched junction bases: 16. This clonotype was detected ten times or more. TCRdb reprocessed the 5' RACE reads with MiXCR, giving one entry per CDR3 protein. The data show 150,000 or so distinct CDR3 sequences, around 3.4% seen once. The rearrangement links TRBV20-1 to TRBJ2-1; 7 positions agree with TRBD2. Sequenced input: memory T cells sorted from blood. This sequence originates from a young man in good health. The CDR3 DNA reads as TGCAGTGCTGGGAGGGGAGCCACCCGAGGACTCTCCTACAATGAGCAGTTCTTC. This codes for CSAGRGATRGLSYNEQFF.